The rows below give T cell receptor beta chains drawn from one sample of a study of shared clonotypes between healthy human individuals. The table came from immunoSEQ multiplex PCR; TCRdb's copy has only in-frame clones and leaves some out. The sample consists of around 700,000 clones, around 73% of them appearing once. Source material: memory CD4+ T cells sorted from blood. Every receptor here comes from a woman younger than 45 in good health. CDR3s include the opening cysteine and the closing phenylalanine or tryptophan. D genes are given only for firm matches. Clone size appears in some rows only: once, few, many, or a class for an expanded clone.

TRBJ2-7 | TRBV15 | NA | NA | CATSRDRGVAYEQYF | TGTGCCACCAGCAGAGACAGGGGCGTCGCCTACGAGCAGTACTTC
TRBJ2-7 | TRBV28 | NA | NA | CASGWIGNEQYF | TGTGCCAGCGGGTGGATCGGCAACGAGCAGTACTTC
TRBJ1-2 | TRBV30 | NA | NA | CAWSVAGLPYGYTF | TGTGCCTGGAGTGTAGCAGGGCTCCCCTATGGCTACACCTTC
TRBJ2-1 | TRBV9 | once | TRBD2 | CASSASQASGTSYNEQFF | TGTGCCAGCAGCGCCTCCCAAGCTAGCGGGACCTCCTACAATGAGCAGTTCTTC
TRBJ2-7 | TRBV7-2 | NA | TRBD2 | CASSYGIGLVYEQYF | TGTGCCAGCAGTTACGGGATCGGACTAGTCTACGAGCAGTACTTC
TRBJ1-5 | TRBV28 | NA | NA | CASTKNLLGNQPQHF | TGTGCCAGCACTAAGAACCTCCTCGGCAATCAGCCCCAGCATTTT
TRBJ1-1 | TRBV29-1 | few | TRBD1 | CSVAQGEWTEAFF | TGCAGCGTTGCTCAGGGGGAGTGGACTGAAGCTTTCTTT
TRBJ2-1 | TRBV5-1 | NA | NA | CASSLGAIVGEGNEQFF | TGCGCCAGCAGCTTGGGGGCCATCGTGGGAGAGGGTAATGAGCAGTTCTTC
TRBJ1-2 | TRBV4-2 | NA | NA | CASTDSPNYGYTF | TGTGCCAGCACCGACAGCCCCAACTATGGCTACACCTTC
TRBJ1-5 | TRBV19 | once | NA | CASSIEGGLYNQPQHF | TGTGCCAGTAGTATTGAAGGAGGGCTCTACAATCAGCCCCAGCATTTT
TRBJ1-3 | TRBV7-6 | NA | TRBD1 | CASSPKAPGQANTIYF | TGTGCCAGCAGCCCGAAGGCCCCGGGACAGGCCAACACCATATATTTT
TRBJ2-3 | TRBV18 | NA | TRBD2 | CASSGELAGYSDTQYF | TGTGCCAGCTCAGGAGAACTAGCGGGTTACTCGGATACGCAGTATTTT
TRBJ2-5 | TRBV29-1 | NA | NA | CSGRVGGETQYF | TGCAGCGGCAGGGTTGGAGGGGAGACCCAGTACTTC
TRBJ2-6 | TRBV2 | NA | NA | CASSDYGKRASGANVLTF | TGTGCCAGCAGCGATTATGGCAAAAGGGCTTCTGGGGCCAACGTCCTGACTTTC
TRBJ1-1 | TRBV5-1 | once | NA | CASSTPGSNTEAFF | TGCGCCAGCAGCACACCGGGATCTAACACTGAAGCTTTCTTT
TRBJ2-1 | TRBV28 | NA | NA | CASSFNSYNEQFF | TGTGCCAGCAGTTTCAACTCCTACAATGAGCAGTTCTTC
TRBJ2-1 | TRBV7-2 | NA | TRBD2 | CASSLKGSSGRHEQFF | TGTGCCAGCAGCTTAAAGGGATCGAGCGGGAGGCATGAGCAGTTCTTC
TRBJ1-4 | TRBV4-1 | NA | NA | CASSQGNGATNEKLFF | TGCGCCAGCAGCCAAGGTAACGGGGCAACTAATGAAAAACTGTTTTTT
TRBJ2-3 | TRBV11-1 | NA | NA | CASSLAHGITDTQYF | TGTGCCAGCAGCTTAGCCCACGGGATCACAGATACGCAGTATTTT
TRBJ2-1 | TRBV28 | once | NA | CASIYQLGNEQFF | TGTGCCAGCATATACCAATTAGGCAATGAGCAGTTCTTC
TRBJ2-3 | TRBV5-4 | few | NA | CASSFYGRGTDTQYF | TGTGCCAGCAGCTTTTACGGCAGGGGCACAGATACGCAGTATTTT
TRBJ2-7 | TRBV7-2 | NA | NA | CASSFPPGTHSYEQYF | TGTGCCAGCAGCTTCCCCCCCGGGACACACTCCTACGAGCAGTACTTC
TRBJ2-3 | TRBV18 | NA | NA | CASSISASSTDTQYF | TGTGCCAGCTCAATAAGCGCCTCTAGCACAGATACGCAGTATTTT
TRBJ1-2 | TRBV6-5 | NA | TRBD1 | CASSQGDALNYGYTF | TGTGCCAGCAGCCAGGGGGATGCTCTTAACTATGGCTACACCTTC
TRBJ2-7 | TRBV5-1 | NA | TRBD2 | CASSSGTSGMVPRF | TGCGCCAGCAGCTCCGGGACTAGCGGAATGGTGCCCCGCTTC
TRBJ1-5 | TRBV6-1 | few | NA | CAISEPEGGSGNQPQHF | TGTGCCATCAGTGAGCCTGAGGGGGGTTCGGGTAATCAGCCCCAGCATTTT
TRBJ1-1 | TRBV5-1 | NA | NA | CASSPGQPNTEAFF | TGCGCCAGCAGCCCCGGTCAGCCGAACACTGAAGCTTTCTTT
TRBJ2-7 | TRBV29-1 | NA | NA | CSAWQGNGQYF | TGCAGCGCTTGGCAGGGGAATGGGCAGTACTTC
TRBJ2-3 | TRBV7-9 | NA | NA | CASSLGVSGSADTQYF | TGTGCCAGCAGCCTAGGGGTTTCCGGGAGTGCAGATACGCAGTATTTT
TRBJ2-1 | TRBV27 | NA | TRBD1 | CASSLYSPIGQGGNEQFF | TGTGCCAGCAGTTTATATTCCCCGATCGGACAGGGGGGCAATGAGCAGTTCTTC
TRBJ2-1 | TRBV11-2 | NA | NA | CASSLVGGEQFF | TGTGCCAGCAGCTTAGTAGGCGGTGAGCAGTTCTTC
TRBJ1-1 | TRBV29-1 | few | NA | CSVEATQNTEAFF | TGCAGCGTTGAAGCGACCCAGAACACTGAAGCTTTCTTT
TRBJ2-1 | TRBV11-3 | NA | NA | CASSLGGYNEQFF | TGTGCCAGCAGCTTGGGGGGTTACAATGAGCAGTTCTTC
TRBJ1-2 | TRBV19 | NA | NA | CASSTGLDYGYTF | TGTGCCAGTAGTACAGGGTTAGACTATGGCTACACCTTC
TRBJ2-7 | TRBV5-1 | few | NA | CASSPDWRSYEQYF | TGCGCCAGCAGCCCGGACTGGAGGTCCTACGAGCAGTACTTC
TRBJ1-5 | TRBV28 | NA | NA | CASSFGIQGSNQPQHF | TGTGCCAGCAGTTTCGGCATTCAGGGTAGCAATCAGCCCCAGCATTTT
TRBJ1-1 | TRBV5-1 | few | NA | CASSFRTSRTNTEAFF | TGCGCCAGCAGCTTCCGGACTTCACGAACCAACACTGAAGCTTTCTTT
TRBJ2-7 | TRBV4-1 | NA | NA | CASSQALRYEQYF | TGCGCCAGCAGCCAAGCGCTCAGATACGAGCAGTACTTC
TRBJ2-2 | TRBV2 | NA | NA | CASEQRGKSGELFF | TGTGCCAGCGAGCAAAGGGGCAAGTCCGGGGAGCTGTTTTTT
TRBJ1-3 | TRBV28 | NA | NA | CASFEDSSGNTIYF | TGTGCCAGCTTCGAGGACAGCTCTGGAAACACCATATATTTT
TRBJ1-1 | TRBV28 | NA | TRBD1 | CASSLGGQGGTEAFF | TGTGCCAGCAGTTTAGGGGGACAGGGGGGCACTGAAGCTTTCTTT
TRBJ2-2 | TRBV2 | NA | TRBD2 | CASSEESGGSNTGELFF | TGTGCCAGCAGTGAAGAGTCTGGCGGGAGTAACACCGGGGAGCTGTTTTTT
TRBJ2-7 | TRBV5-4 | once | TRBD2 | CASSLYGGSSYEQYF | TGTGCCAGCAGCTTGTACGGCGGGAGCTCCTACGAGCAGTACTTC
TRBJ1-3 | TRBV5-8 | NA | NA | CASHRASGNTIYF | TGTGCCAGCCACCGGGCCTCTGGAAACACCATATATTTT
TRBJ1-2 | TRBV5-6 | NA | NA | CASTAGYGYTF | TGTGCCAGCACCGCAGGCTATGGCTACACCTTC